Each of the 27 T cell receptor beta chains below was sequenced from the same sample in a study of shared T cell receptors in the human thymus. Profiled with immunoSEQ multiplex PCR; TCRdb holds only in-frame clones, not every one. The sample holds roughly 660,000 clones; more than 75% are singletons and the top ten take roughly 0.0097%. This sample was shared with a second study, whose subject was human thymus T cells.

Sequencing was performed on thymocytes. The receptor source for this set is a boy under two years old with a congenital heart defect.

The V and J genes are TRBV4-2 and TRBJ2-1; TRBD1 matches 10 bases. Germline-derived CDR1 and CDR2 are LGHNA and YNFKEQ. The CDR3 consists of 13 residues. V was pared by 1 base and J by 15 bases, with 6 bases of the junction left unmatched. Written as DNA, the CDR3 is TGTGCCAGCAGCCAAGGGGGACAGGGGAAGTGGTTCTTC. Its protein is CASSQGGQGKWFF.

The chain uses TRBV12-5 and TRBJ1-2; the match to TRBD1 covers 9 bases. After removal of 6 bases from V and 1 base from J, the junction contained 12 bases not matched to a gene. In germline, CDR1 is LGHNT, CDR2 FRNRAP. This CDR3 comprises 17 residues. CDR3 residues: CASGQGGQGAYNYGYTF. The CDR3, as DNA: TGTGCTAGTGGCCAGGGGGGACAGGGAGCCTATAACTATGGCTACACCTTC.

The rearrangement uses TRBV10-1 and TRBJ2-1, with 8 bases fitting TRBD2. Germline V gene sequence: CDR1 WNHNN, CDR2 SYGVQD (reference sequence). The trim removed 4 bases at V and 0 bases at J, leaving 5 bases unmatched. The CDR3 sequence is 16 residues long. The CDR3 region has the DNA TGCGCCAGCAGTGGGGCGGGAGGATTCTCCTACAATGAGCAGTTCTTC. This sequence encodes CASSGAGGFSYNEQFF.

This clone was detected only a few times. This sequence joins TRBV7-8 and TRBJ2-1, with 14 bases that match TRBD2. The CDR3 is 16 residues long. V lost 4 bases to trimming and J lost 6 bases; unmatched junction nucleotides: 5. Germline lookup yields CDR1 SGHVS and CDR2 FQNEAQ. The CDR3 loop reads CASSSRGLAGANEQFF. The CDR3 DNA follows: TGTGCCAGCAGCTCACGGGGACTAGCGGGAGCCAATGAGCAGTTCTTC.

Here the CDR3 reads CASSLQGHFTPAYEQYF. CDR3 coding DNA: TGCGCCAGCAGCCTACAGGGCCACTTCACCCCTGCCTACGAGCAGTACTTC. The V and J genes are TRBV4-1 and TRBJ2-7; TRBD1 is a possible D gene (6 bases). V lost 4 bases to trimming and J lost 2 bases, with 21 bases between them. Germline V gene sequence: CDR1 MGHRA, CDR2 YSYEKL. The CDR3 contains 17 residues.

The V and J genes are TRBV27 and TRBJ2-5, with 16 positions matching TRBD2. The V and J ends lost 5 bases and 3 bases, in that order; junction bases with no gene match: 9. The CDR3 loop spans 18 amino acids. Germline CDR1 reads MNHEY; CDR2 reads SMNVEV (reference sequence). CDR3 nucleotide sequence: TGTGCCAGCAGTCCCGCCGGGACTAGCGGGAGGGTAGAAGAGACCCAGTACTTC. Protein: CASSPAGTSGRVEETQYF.

This clone was seen a handful of times. The V call is TRBV7-8, the J call TRBJ2-2; D uncertain. V was shortened by 5 bases and J by 4 bases, with 11 bases between the two germline ends. The length of the CDR3 is 14 residues. Per germline, CDR1 SGHVS and CDR2 FQNEAQ. The CDR3 protein is CASSPFAATGELFF. CDR3 bases: TGTGCCAGCAGCCCATTTGCGGCCACCGGGGAGCTGTTTTTT.

In this sample, this clone turned up once. The chain links TRBV28 to TRBJ2-7, with 10 bases matching TRBD1. The junction had 6 bases not matched to a gene; V was cut back by 5 bases and J by 2 bases. The V gene's germline CDR1 is MDHEN and CDR2 SYDVKM. CDR3 size: 15 residues. The CDR3 sequence: CASSAGQGVTYEQYF. CDR3 in DNA: TGTGCCAGCAGTGCCGGACAGGGGGTAACCTACGAGCAGTACTTC.

V usage is TRBV25-1 and J usage is TRBJ1-3; 7 nucleotides align to TRBD1. Germline CDR1 MGHDK, CDR2 SYGVNS. With 6 bases clipped from V and 4 bases from J, the junction kept 9 bases outside the gene matches. The CDR3 totals 15 residues. CDR3 in amino acids: CASSSSQGNGNTIYF. CDR3 sequence (DNA): TGTGCCAGCAGCAGCTCACAGGGGAACGGAAACACCATATATTTT.

CDR3 nucleotide sequence: TGTGCCAGCAGTCCCAGGGAGGACCGCTCCTACAATGAGCAGTTCTTC. Its protein product is CASSPREDRSYNEQFF. The chain combines TRBV11-2 with TRBJ2-1, with D possibly TRBD2 on 6 matching bases. The CDR3 has 16 residues. Per the germline V gene, CDR1 is SGHAT and CDR2 is FQNNGV. V gave up 6 bases and J gave up 0 bases, with 15 bases separating them.

This clone was seen a single time. The CDR3 sequence is CSVESGNSGNTIYF. CDR3 DNA: TGCAGCGTTGAATCGGGTAACTCTGGAAACACCATATATTTT. This chain connects TRBV29-1 to TRBJ1-3; D not certain. CDR3 length equals 14 residues. The V end lost 2 bases, the J end lost 0 bases, and 8 bases lay between the germline ends. In germline, CDR1 is SQVTM, CDR2 ANQGSEA.

The V and J genes are TRBV10-3 and TRBJ1-3, with 10 bases that match TRBD1. J gave up 1 base and V 4 bases, and 4 bases lay outside the gene matches. The CDR3 spans 16 residues. Germline V gene lookup returns CDR1 ENHRY and CDR2 SYGVKD. Here the CDR3 reads CAISVPGQGSGNTIYF. The CDR3 nucleotides are TGTGCCATCAGTGTGCCGGGACAGGGGTCTGGAAACACCATATATTTT.

The rearrangement joins TRBV29-1 to TRBJ2-1; 12 nucleotides line up with TRBD2. The V gene end was trimmed by 2 bases and the J gene end by 8 bases; junction bases not matched to a gene: 10. Looked up from germline, CDR1 is SQVTM and CDR2 is ANQGSEA. The CDR3 length is 16 residues. CDR3 residues: CSVETMASGRGYEQFF. The CDR3 bases are TGCAGCGTTGAAACCATGGCTAGCGGGAGGGGCTATGAGCAGTTCTTC.

This clone was counted a few times. The CDR3 DNA reads TGTGCCAGCAGACATACGGGACAACCAGGGACCTACGAGCAGTACTTC. It codes for CASRHTGQPGTYEQYF. The chain recombines TRBV6-6 with TRBJ2-7; a possible D gene is TRBD1 (6 bases). Germline V gene sequence: CDR1 MNHNY, CDR2 SVGAGI (reference sequence). Trimming shortened V by 6 bases and J by 2 bases, and 20 bases separated the two germline ends. CDR3 length: 16 residues.

V usage is TRBV15 and J usage is TRBJ1-2; 8 nucleotides match TRBD1. The germline V gene has CDR1 LNHNV and CDR2 YYDKDF (reference sequence). V dropped 4 bases and J dropped 4; count of bases not matched to a gene: 2. This CDR3 spans 13 amino acids. CDR3 residues: CATSNGQGYGYTF. The CDR3 nucleotides read TGTGCCACCAGCAACGGACAGGGCTATGGCTACACCTTC.

The gene calls are TRBV7-9 and TRBJ1-3; D is uncertain. In germline, CDR1 is SEHNR, CDR2 FQNEAQ (reference sequence). The CDR3 totals 12 residues. Trimming removed 4 bases from V and 4 bases from J, with 5 bases in between. The CDR3 DNA reads as TGTGCCAGCAGCTCCTTGGGAAACACCATATATTTT. This codes for CASSSLGNTIYF. The full variable domain, in which reference TRBV7-9 and TRBJ1-3 provide the parts outside the CDR3, is DTGVSQNPRHKITKRGQNVTFRCDPISEHNRLYWYRQTLGQGPEFLTYFQNEAQLEKSRLLSDRFSAERPKGSFSTLEIQRTEQGDSAMYLCASSSLGNTIYFGEGSWLTVV.

V usage is TRBV28 and J usage is TRBJ2-5; 8 bases are shared with TRBD1. CDR3 length: 17 amino acids. The ends lost 3 bases at V and 3 bases at J; junction bases unmatched: 12. Germline assignment: CDR1 MDHEN and CDR2 SYDVKM. This CDR3 reads CASSLALLDREKETQYF. In nucleotides, the CDR3 is TGTGCCAGCAGTTTGGCCCTTCTGGACAGGGAAAAAGAGACCCAGTACTTC.

This chain links TRBV15 with TRBJ1-5; 7 nucleotides line up with TRBD1. Germline trimming cut 0 bases from V and 1 base from J; bases unmatched to any gene: 6. The length of the CDR3 is 17 residues. Germline V lookup: CDR1 LNHNV, CDR2 YYDKDF (reference sequence). The CDR3 DNA reads TGTGCCACCAGCAGAGATGTAGGGACAGAGAGCAATCAGCCCCAGCATTTT. It translates to CATSRDVGTESNQPQHF.

This clone was seen a handful of times. The V and J genes are TRBV11-2 and TRBJ2-7, with 8 nucleotides matching TRBD1. The junction had 16 bases not matched to a gene; V was cut back by 5 bases and J by 7 bases. Germline V gene data show CDR1 as SGHAT and CDR2 as FQNNGV. This CDR3 has 16 residues. CDR3 nucleotide sequence: TGTGCCAGCAGCGGACAGGGTTTTACTAGCCTGACGGAGCAGTACTTC. Amino acid sequence: CASSGQGFTSLTEQYF.

The chain joins TRBV25-1 to TRBJ2-7; D gene uncertain. V was pared by 2 bases and J by 2 bases, with 7 bases between. This CDR3 contains 13 residues. Germline V gene data show CDR1 as MGHDK and CDR2 as SYGVNS. The DNA of the CDR3 is TGTGCCAGCAGTGAAAACATAACCTACGAGCAGTACTTC. It encodes CASSENITYEQYF.

This clone was observed a few times. The V and J genes are TRBV4-2 and TRBJ1-3; possible D gene TRBD1, 6 bases. Germline V CDR1 and CDR2: LGHNA, YNFKEQ. The CDR3 is made up of 12 amino acids. Trimming removed 4 bases from V and 10 bases from J, with 11 bases in between. The CDR3 DNA reads TGTGCCAGCAGCCCAGGGGTAAGAACCATATATTTT. Translated, it gives CASSPGVRTIYF.

The genes are TRBV7-9 and TRBJ2-7; the D gene is possibly TRBD2 (6 bases). The CDR3 has 15 amino acids. Germline V lookup: CDR1 SEHNR, CDR2 FQNEAQ (reference sequence). Trimming left V 0 bases short and J 2 bases short, with 11 bases between. The CDR3 DNA reads TGTGCCAGCAGCTTAGCGCTACGGGGGACCTACGAGCAGTACTTC. It is translated as CASSLALRGTYEQYF.

The chain carries TRBV6-5 and TRBJ2-2, with a tentative D call TRBD2 (6 bases). The CDR3 loop spans 16 amino acids. Germline loops: CDR1 MNHEY, CDR2 SVGAGI. The V gene lost 2 bases and the J gene lost 3 bases, with 13 bases spanning the gap. CDR3: CASSYRVAAHTGELFF. CDR3 nucleotide sequence: TGTGCCAGCAGTTACAGGGTAGCGGCCCACACCGGGGAGCTGTTTTTT.

The CDR3 region is CASSTGLALYEQYF. Here the CDR3 DNA reads TGTGCCAGCAGCACGGGACTAGCCCTCTACGAGCAGTACTTC. The chain recombines TRBV7-2 with TRBJ2-7; TRBD2 matches 9 bases. Germline V CDR1 and CDR2: SGHTA, FQGNSA. The V gene end was trimmed by 5 bases and the J gene end by 3 bases; junction bases not matched to a gene: 5. The CDR3 length is 14 residues.

The chain joins TRBV6-1 to TRBJ2-7; TRBD1 aligns across 8 bases. The ends lost 4 bases at V and 5 bases at J; junction bases unmatched: 7. The CDR3 covers 14 residues. CDR1 and CDR2 from the germline V gene are MNHNS and SASEGT. DNA for the CDR3: TGTGCCAGCAGTGCCGGGACAGGCAGGCACGAGCAGTACTTC. Amino acid sequence: CASSAGTGRHEQYF.

The rearrangement links TRBV6-5 to TRBJ2-1, with 8 bases aligning to TRBD1. The trim removed 2 bases at V and 5 bases at J, leaving 5 bases unmatched. Germline CDR1 MNHEY, CDR2 SVGAGI. This CDR3 spans 15 amino acids. The DNA of the CDR3 is TGTGCCAGCAGTTACGGGACAGGCCTTCACAATGAGCAGTTCTTC. Protein product: CASSYGTGLHNEQFF.

The chain links TRBV19 to TRBJ1-4, with D tentatively TRBD1 (5 bases). Germline CDR1 LNHDA, CDR2 SQIVND (reference sequence). This CDR3 has 15 residues. The germline V and J ends were trimmed by 7 bases and 2 bases, with 14 bases remaining between them. DNA of the CDR3: TGTGCCAGTACCCCTAAAGGGGTTACTAATGAAAAACTGTTTTTT. Amino acid sequence: CASTPKGVTNEKLFF.